Below are 22 T cell receptor beta chains sequenced from a single sample in a study of response to subunit inactivated influenza vaccine. TCRdb re-analysed the RT-PCR reads in MiXCR, keeping a single row per CDR3 protein. Among approximately 530,000 distinct CDR3 sequences listed, around 7.9% were seen once. Sequenced material: PBMCs from blood, taken roughly 24 months after vaccination. The receptors were gathered from a man between 45 and 75 years old who received an inactivated influenza vaccine.

This clonotype was observed a few times. The chain couples TRBV5-1 to TRBJ2-2, with D perhaps TRBD2 (5 bases). V was trimmed by 0 bases and J by 1 base, leaving 10 bases between them. The CDR3 covers 16 residues. Germline CDR1 and CDR2: SGHRS and YFSETQ. DNA for the CDR3: TGCGCCAGCAGCTTGGTCCCTCGGGGGAACACCGGGGAGCTGTTTTTT. Encoded protein: CASSLVPRGNTGELFF.

The J gene is TRBJ2-1, the V gene TRBV4-2; 9 bases align to TRBD2. J lost 6 bases, V lost 6 bases, and 9 bases had no gene match. Germline V gene lookup returns CDR1 LGHNA and CDR2 YNFKEQ. This CDR3 has 15 residues. The CDR3 loop reads CASSLRLADFNEQFF. In nucleotides, the CDR3 is TGTGCCAGCAGTCTCAGACTAGCGGATTTCAATGAGCAGTTCTTC.

This clonotype has ten or more counts. V and J are TRBV5-1 and TRBJ2-1; 11 bases line up with TRBD2. This CDR3 is 16 amino acids long. CDR1 and CDR2 (germline): SGHRS, YFSETQ. Germline trimming cut 2 bases from V and 7 bases from J; bases unmatched to any gene: 8. CDR3 sequence: CASSFTGTSGGNEQFF. CDR3 nucleotides: TGCGCCAGCAGCTTCACAGGAACTAGCGGGGGTAATGAGCAGTTCTTC.

This clonotype was detected many times. The chain uses TRBV7-2 and TRBJ1-1; a weak D match, TRBD1 (5 bases). Per the germline V gene, CDR1 is SGHTA and CDR2 is FQGNSA. This CDR3 comprises 14 residues. Trimming took 5 bases from V and 0 from J, leaving 10 bases between them. The CDR3 sequence: CASSRTTMNTEAFF. The CDR3 DNA reads TGTGCCAGCAGCCGGACAACCATGAACACTGAAGCTTTCTTT.

This clonotype appeared a few times. The J gene is TRBJ2-3, the V gene TRBV5-1; D is undetermined. The CDR3 consists of 14 residues. CDR1 and CDR2 from the germline V gene are SGHRS and YFSETQ. The V end lost 1 base, the J end lost 2 bases, and 8 bases lay between the germline ends. CDR3 nucleotides: TGCGCCAGCAGCTTGTGGGGAATCACAGATACGCAGTATTTT. Translating gives CASSLWGITDTQYF.

This clonotype was detected many times. The chain links TRBV3-1 to TRBJ1-4; D unresolved. Germline lookup yields CDR1 LGHDT and CDR2 YNNKEL (reference sequence). The CDR3 extends over 11 amino acids. V was shortened by 7 bases and J by 8 bases, with 8 bases between the two germline ends. For the CDR3, the DNA is TGTGCCAGCAAGGGATTCGAAAAACTGTTTTTT. This codes for CASKGFEKLFF.

In this sample, this clonotype turned up many times. The chain recombines TRBV28 with TRBJ2-2; perhaps D is TRBD1 or TRBD2 (5 bases each). The CDR3 totals 16 residues. The V and J ends lost 6 bases and 0 bases respectively, with 14 bases between them. Per germline, CDR1 MDHEN and CDR2 SYDVKM. CDR3 sequence: CASSPRGSANTGELFF. CDR3 bases: TGTGCCAGCAGCCCTCGGGGCAGCGCGAACACCGGGGAGCTGTTTTTT.

This clonotype appeared many times. The V call is TRBV4-1, the J call TRBJ1-3, with D unresolved. This CDR3 is built from 15 residues. V lost 4 bases to trimming and J lost 0 bases, with 10 bases between them. Germline V gives CDR1 MGHRA, CDR2 YSYEKL. As DNA, the CDR3 is TGCGCCAGCAGCCGGGAGGAAACCTCTGGAAACACCATATATTTT. Translating it yields CASSREETSGNTIYF.

Ten or more counts support this clonotype. The rearrangement uses TRBV20-1 and TRBJ2-5; 8 bases line up with TRBD1. CDR1 and CDR2 (germline): DFQATT, SNEGSKA (reference sequence). The CDR3 totals 14 residues. Germline trimming cut 0 bases from V and 7 bases from J; bases unmatched to any gene: 7. CDR3 loop: CSARDQGQVGTQYF. The CDR3 DNA reads TGCAGTGCTAGAGATCAGGGACAGGTGGGGACCCAGTACTTC.

V usage is TRBV4-3 and J usage is TRBJ2-3, with 12 bases lining up with TRBD2. Germline V gives CDR1 LGHNA, CDR2 YSLEER. V lost 4 bases, J lost 1 base, and 6 bases stayed unmatched. The CDR3 length is 17 residues. The CDR3 DNA is TGCGCCAGCAGCCGGCGGACTAGCGGGATCGGCACAGATACGCAGTATTTT. Protein product: CASSRRTSGIGTDTQYF.

This clonotype occurred once. Just one base apart from a much larger clone, this may be a read error. Lacking the conserved final phenylalanine or tryptophan, this CDR3 likely reflects a read error. The V gene is TRBV9, the J gene TRBJ2-1; D possibly corresponds to TRBD2 (6 bases). This CDR3 is built from 16 residues. Germline V gene sequence: CDR1 SGDLS, CDR2 YYNGEE. V lost 0 bases to trimming and J lost 6 bases, with 16 bases between them. The CDR3 coding sequence is TGTGCCAGCAGCGTAGTGCGGGTTAGCGGAGTCAATGAGCAGTTCTCC. Protein sequence: CASSVVRVSGVNEQFS.

V is TRBV4-3 and J is TRBJ2-3; D call uncertain. V shed 1 base and J shed 2 bases, with 13 bases lying between them. The CDR3 spans 16 residues. In germline, CDR1 is LGHNA, CDR2 YSLEER. CDR3 sequence reads: CASSQVLELATDTQYF. In nucleotides, the CDR3 is TGCGCCAGCAGCCAAGTCTTAGAGCTGGCCACAGATACGCAGTATTTT.

In its sample, this clonotype was seen a few times. In nucleotides, the CDR3 is TGTGCCAGCAGCTTAGAGGTGGGGTCGGGTAGCGAGCAGTACTTC. Translation: CASSLEVGSGSEQYF. The chain employs TRBV7-6 and TRBJ2-7; D is unresolved. The CDR3 totals 15 residues. Germline CDR1 SGHVS, CDR2 FNYEAQ. V dropped 1 base and J dropped 6 bases, with 16 bases sitting between them.

This chain joins TRBV7-3 and TRBJ2-1; the D is unclear. V lost 4 bases and J lost 12, with 13 bases in between. The CDR3 has 12 residues. CDR1 is SGHTA, CDR2 FQGTGA, per germline. The CDR3 region is CASSSDASVQFF. The CDR3 DNA reads as TGTGCCAGCAGCTCCGACGCGAGTGTGCAGTTCTTC. Full variable domain (rest looked up from reference TRBV7-3 and TRBJ2-1): GAGVSQTPSNKVTEKGKYVELRCDPISGHTALYWYRQSLGQGPEFLIYFQGTGAADDSGLPNDRFFAVRPEGSVSTLKIQRTERGDSAVYLCASSSDASVQFFGPGTRLTVL.

The chain is built from TRBV5-1 and TRBJ1-4, with 7 bases fitting TRBD1. Germline assignment: CDR1 SGHRS and CDR2 YFSETQ. With V trimmed by 0 bases and J by 7 bases, 6 bases remained unmatched. The CDR3 spans 15 residues. The DNA for the CDR3 is TGCGCCAGCAGCTTGGAGGGGGCTGAAATTGAAAAACTGTTTTTT. Its protein is CASSLEGAEIEKLFF.

This chain connects TRBV7-2 to TRBJ2-3; the D gene is possibly TRBD1 (6 bases). This CDR3 is 14 amino acids long. Trimming took 7 bases from V and 2 from J, leaving 13 bases between them. Looked up from germline, CDR1 is SGHTA and CDR2 is FQGNSA. The DNA of the CDR3 is TGTGCCAGCACGCTAGGGGGTCCCACAGATACGCAGTATTTT. This sequence encodes CASTLGGPTDTQYF.

The genes are TRBV29-1 and TRBJ2-3; the match to TRBD1 covers 7 bases. The ends lost 2 bases at V and 3 bases at J; junction bases unmatched: 8. The CDR3 is made up of 15 amino acids. Per the germline V gene, CDR1 is SQVTM and CDR2 is ANQGSEA. The CDR3 DNA is TGCAGCGTTGAACTGAGGGGGCACGGAACAGATACGCAGTATTTT. This codes for CSVELRGHGTDTQYF.

This chain uses TRBV12-3 or TRBV12-4 with TRBJ2-5, with 7 bases matching TRBD2. This CDR3 has 14 amino acids. V lost 6 bases and J lost 0; bases outside the gene matches: 4. CDR3 sequence (DNA): TGTGCCAGCAGCCGTGGGGGGGACCAAGAGACCCAGTACTTC. Translated, it gives CASSRGGDQETQYF.

The chain combines TRBV6-2 or TRBV6-3 with TRBJ2-1; D gene ambiguous. Deletions cut 2 bases from V and 9 bases from J, with 17 bases between. The CDR3 length is 15 residues. In germline, CDR1 is MNHEY, CDR2 SVGEGT. Here the CDR3 DNA reads TGTGCCAGCAGTTACGGGGAAGGGTGGGTCAGTGAGCAGTTCTTC. Protein product: CASSYGEGWVSEQFF.

This clonotype came up many times. V gene TRBV4-3 combines with J gene TRBJ2-1, with D possibly matching TRBD1 (5 bases). V lost 2 bases to trimming and J lost 8 bases, with 13 bases between them. The CDR3 runs 14 residues. Per germline, CDR1 LGHNA and CDR2 YSLEER. The CDR3 nucleotides are TGCGCCAGCAGCCAACAGGGAAATCTCCATGAGCAGTTCTTC. Translated: CASSQQGNLHEQFF.

This clonotype was seen repeatedly, ten times or more. The chain has TRBV20-1 and TRBJ2-7; no clear D gene. This CDR3 spans 10 amino acids. Germline V gene data show CDR1 as DFQATT and CDR2 as SNEGSKA (reference sequence). V was pared by 6 bases and J by 3 bases, with 6 bases between. CDR3 DNA: TGCAGTGCACACAGCTACGAGCAGTACTTC. Its translation is CSAHSYEQYF.

The chain uses TRBV5-1 and TRBJ1-2, with 7 bases fitting TRBD1. Looked up from germline, CDR1 is SGHRS and CDR2 is YFSETQ. V was clipped by 0 bases and J by 5 bases; unmatched bases: 7. The CDR3 contains 15 residues. The CDR3 DNA sequence: TGCGCCAGCAGCTTGGCGACAGGGCGCACATATGGCTACACCTTC. Residues: CASSLATGRTYGYTF.